One and the same sample provided the 32 T cell receptor beta chains below, sequenced in a study of CD8 T cells in Susac syndrome. An input of about 0.45 to 1 ug of RNA was subjected to reverse transcription using random hexamers. Via MiXCR, TCRdb re-called the immunoSEQ multiplex PCR reads, giving one row per CDR3 protein. This sample has 150,000 or so distinct CDR3 sequences; around 96% occur once, and the top ten carry roughly 0.12%. Sample: CD4+ T cells from PBMCs. All receptors derive from a human donor with Susac syndrome.

J is TRBJ1-5 and V is TRBV4-2; weak D call: TRBD1 (5 bases). V was clipped by 1 base and J by 2 bases, with 9 bases between them. This CDR3 spans 15 amino acids. CDR1 is LGHNA and CDR2 is YNFKEQ in the germline V gene. CDR3 in amino acids: CASSQVRGGNQPQHF. DNA of the CDR3: TGTGCCAGCAGCCAAGTGAGGGGCGGCAATCAGCCCCAGCATTTT.

V is TRBV7-8 and J is TRBJ2-7; no clear D. The CDR3 has 13 amino acids. Germline assignment: CDR1 SGHVS and CDR2 FQNEAQ. V was cut by 5 bases and J by 3 bases, with 11 bases left in between. CDR3 sequence reads: CASSVDRVYEQYV. The DNA for the CDR3 is TGTGCCAGCAGCGTGGACCGGGTCTACGAGCAGTACGTC.

The CDR3 spells CASSLTGGRNQPQHF. CDR3 sequence (DNA): TGTGCCAGCAGTTTGACAGGGGGCAGGAACCAGCCCCAGCATTTT. This rearrangement joins TRBV6-6 to TRBJ1-5; 10 positions agree with TRBD1. The germline CDR1 and CDR2 sequences are MNHNY and SVGAGI (reference sequence). The CDR3 has 15 residues. Trimming at V came to 4 bases and at J to 7 bases, leaving 7 bases not matched to a gene.

This chain uses TRBV5-6 with TRBJ2-7, with D possibly TRBD2 on 6 matching bases. The V gene lost 3 bases and the J gene lost 2 bases, with 12 bases spanning the gap. CDR1 and CDR2 (germline): SGHDT, YYEEEE. This CDR3 has 14 residues. CDR3 in amino acids: CASSSRDSPYEQYF. CDR3 coding DNA: TGTGCCAGCAGCTCGAGGGACTCCCCCTACGAGCAGTACTTC.

V and J are TRBV24-1 and TRBJ1-2; maybe TRBD1 (5 bases). The germline V gene has CDR1 KGHDR and CDR2 SFDVKD. This CDR3 is built from 13 residues. V was shortened by 4 bases and J by 8 bases, with 13 bases between the two germline ends. The CDR3 protein is CATSDLVGGGYTF. The DNA for the CDR3 is TGTGCCACCAGTGACCTCGTGGGGGGAGGCTACACCTTC.

The V gene is TRBV19, the J gene TRBJ1-5; D is possibly TRBD1 (5 bases). V was shortened by 4 bases and J by 0 bases, with 10 bases between the two germline ends. The CDR3 is made up of 15 amino acids. From germline, CDR1 is LNHDA and CDR2 SQIVND (reference sequence). The CDR3 DNA reads TGTGCCAGTAGTACAGGCAGGGCTAGCAATCAGCCCCAGCATTTT. Protein: CASSTGRASNQPQHF.

The rearrangement links TRBV5-1 to TRBJ2-6, with 8 bases aligning to TRBD1. Germline V gene sequence: CDR1 SGHRS, CDR2 YFSETQ. Unmatched junction bases numbered 9, after V lost 4 bases and J lost 3 bases. The length of the CDR3 is 17 residues. CDR3 residues: CASSPGAGGFGANVLTF. DNA for the CDR3: TGCGCCAGCAGCCCTGGGGCAGGGGGCTTTGGGGCCAACGTCCTGACTTTC.

The gene calls are TRBV4-1 and TRBJ1-4; D unclear. Per germline, CDR1 MGHRA and CDR2 YSYEKL. This CDR3 region has 13 residues. Trimming took 1 base from V and 8 from J, leaving 8 bases between them. CDR3 bases: TGCGCCAGCAGCCAAGGGGCGCGGGAAAAACTGTTTTTT. Its translation: CASSQGAREKLFF.

This clonotype was recorded only once. The genes are TRBV27 and TRBJ2-6; 9 nucleotides agree with TRBD2. The J segment lost 2 bases and the V segment lost 7 bases, leaving 12 bases of the junction unmatched. Germline assignment: CDR1 MNHEY and CDR2 SMNVEV (reference sequence). The CDR3 spans 18 residues. The CDR3 bases are TGTGCCAGCACCCTTAGAGGCGGGAGGGTCGCTGGGGCCAACGTCCTGACTTTC. As protein: CASTLRGGRVAGANVLTF.

The table lists this clonotype with a count of one. The gene calls are TRBV4-2 and TRBJ2-6; D perhaps matches TRBD1 (6 bases). There are 19 residues in the CDR3. The V end was cut by 1 base, the J end by 0 bases, with 16 bases between. Germline loops: CDR1 LGHNA, CDR2 YNFKEQ. The CDR3 spells CASSQVWDTRGSGANVLTF. DNA for the CDR3: TGTGCCAGCAGCCAAGTTTGGGACACCCGCGGCTCTGGGGCCAACGTCCTGACTTTC.

V and J are TRBV6-5 and TRBJ2-7; no clear D gene. The V and J ends lost 0 bases and 11 bases respectively, with 8 bases between them. Germline V CDR1 and CDR2: MNHEY, SVGAGI. The CDR3 spans 11 residues. CDR3 bases: TGTGCCAGCAGTTACTCGGGTAAAGAGTACTTC. It yields the protein CASSYSGKEYF.

CDR3 in amino acids: CASSSHRGPPQETQYF. Written as DNA, the CDR3 is TGCGCCAGCAGCTCCCACAGGGGCCCACCCCAAGAGACCCAGTACTTC. This chain connects TRBV5-1 to TRBJ2-5, with TRBD1 matching 7 bases. The CDR3 runs 16 residues. Germline lookup yields CDR1 SGHRS and CDR2 YFSETQ. J was trimmed by 1 base and V by 3 bases; bases with no gene match: 9.

CDR3 region: CASPSGTSYYNEQFF. DNA for the CDR3: TGTGCCAGCCCCTCCGGGACTAGTTACTACAATGAGCAGTTCTTC. The V gene is TRBV6-1, the J gene TRBJ2-1; 8 bases match TRBD2. Trimming removed 8 bases from V and 3 bases from J; junction bases left unmatched: 9. This CDR3 region has 15 residues. Germline values: CDR1 MNHNS, CDR2 SASEGT.

The chain combines TRBV12-3 or TRBV12-4 with TRBJ1-1; no reliable D call. This CDR3 comprises 13 residues. The V end lost 3 bases, the J end lost 6 bases, and 11 bases lay between the germline ends. The CDR3 nucleotides read TGTGCCAGCAGTTTTAGGACTGGGTCTGAAGCTTTCTTT. Translated, it gives CASSFRTGSEAFF.

The chain couples TRBV9 to TRBJ1-2; 8 bases line up with TRBD1. CDR3 length equals 18 residues. In germline, CDR1 is SGDLS, CDR2 YYNGEE. V trimming: 0 bases; J trimming: 4 bases; junction bases outside the gene matches: 14. This CDR3 is CASSVEPLAGGRSYGYTF. The CDR3 nucleotides read TGTGCCAGCAGCGTAGAACCCTTGGCAGGGGGCAGGAGCTATGGCTACACCTTC.

The chain combines TRBV29-1 with TRBJ1-4, with 9 bases identical to TRBD1. The CDR3 spans 16 residues. The V gene's germline CDR1 is SQVTM and CDR2 ANQGSEA. Unmatched junction bases numbered 6, after V lost 4 bases and J lost 0 bases. This chain's CDR3 is CSVVDRGEATNEKLFF. DNA of the CDR3: TGCAGCGTTGTGGACAGGGGCGAAGCAACTAATGAAAAACTGTTTTTT. Full variable domain (missing parts from reference TRBV29-1 and TRBJ1-4): SAVISQKPSRDICQRGTSLTIQCQVDSQVTMMFWYRQQPGQSLTLIATANQGSEATYESGFVIDKFPISRPNLTFSTLTVSNMSPEDSSIYLCSVVDRGEATNEKLFFGSGTQLSVL.

The chain links TRBV3-1 to TRBJ1-3; D perhaps matches TRBD1 (5 bases). V shed 4 bases and J shed 7 bases, with 14 bases lying between them. CDR1 is LGHDT and CDR2 is YNNKEL in the germline V gene (reference sequence). This CDR3 contains 14 residues. CDR3 nucleotides: TGTGCCAGCAGCCCCCCGGGGGAACGTAACACCATATATTTT. Protein sequence: CASSPPGERNTIYF.

The genes are TRBV7-8 and TRBJ2-2; no clear D gene. V lost 0 bases and J 3 bases, leaving 5 bases between the germline ends. Germline-derived CDR1 and CDR2 are SGHVS and FQNEAQ. The CDR3 totals 14 residues. This CDR3 reads CASSLASYTGELFF. In DNA, the CDR3 is TGTGCCAGCAGCTTAGCCTCTTACACCGGGGAGCTGTTTTTT.

This chain links TRBV20-1 with TRBJ1-2, with 8 bases fitting TRBD1. The CDR3 has 14 residues. Trimming removed 4 bases from V and 4 bases from J; junction bases left unmatched: 8. Germline CDR1 is DFQATT and CDR2 is SNEGSKA (reference sequence). CDR3 region: CSATRTGKGYGYTF. CDR3 nucleotides: TGCAGTGCTACGCGGACAGGGAAGGGCTATGGCTACACCTTC.

The chain links TRBV20-1 to TRBJ1-5; perhaps TRBD1 as D (6 bases). Per germline, CDR1 DFQATT and CDR2 SNEGSKA (reference sequence). The CDR3 runs to 14 residues. The V and J ends lost 6 bases and 5 bases respectively, with 17 bases between them. CDR3 amino acids: CSATQDRNDQPQHF. DNA of the CDR3: TGCAGTGCCACGCAAGACAGGAACGATCAGCCCCAGCATTTT.

The chain recombines TRBV29-1 with TRBJ2-7; no firm D call. Germline V gives CDR1 SQVTM, CDR2 ANQGSEA. The CDR3 is made up of 15 amino acids. V was clipped by 0 bases and J by 5 bases, with 17 bases between them. The CDR3 loop is CSVEDQGQTVHEQYF. Here the CDR3 DNA reads TGCAGCGTTGAAGATCAAGGGCAGACGGTACACGAGCAGTACTTC.

The chain is built from TRBV7-9 and TRBJ1-1, with 8 bases aligning to TRBD1. Germline-derived CDR1 and CDR2 are SEHNR and FQNEAQ (reference sequence). Unmatched junction bases numbered 8, after V lost 6 bases and J lost 2 bases. The CDR3 sequence is 15 residues long. Here the CDR3 DNA reads TGTGCCAGCAGAACAGGGGGGGGTGCTAACACTGAAGCTTTCTTT. Its translation is CASRTGGGANTEAFF. Full variable domain (outside the CDR3, taken from reference TRBV7-9 and TRBJ1-1): DTGVSQNPRHKITKRGQNVTFRCDPISEHNRLYWYRQTLGQGPEFLTYFQNEAQLEKSRLLSDRFSAERPKGSFSTLEIQRTEQGDSAMYLCASRTGGGANTEAFFGQGTRLTVV.

The chain recombines TRBV29-1 with TRBJ2-3, with D uncertain. V lost 5 bases, J lost 3 bases, and 9 bases lay in between. The germline CDR1 and CDR2 sequences are SQVTM and ANQGSEA. This CDR3 spans 12 amino acids. In nucleotides, the CDR3 is TGCAGCGTTAAATACGGGACAGATACGCAGTATTTT. Amino acids: CSVKYGTDTQYF.

This chain connects TRBV6-6 to TRBJ1-3; 7 bases match TRBD1. Per germline, CDR1 MNHNY and CDR2 SVGAGI (reference sequence). The J segment lost 10 bases and the V segment lost 5 bases, leaving 2 bases of the junction unmatched. This CDR3 has 11 residues. CDR3 coding DNA: TGTGCCAGCAGTATACAGGGGACCATATATTTT. It specifies CASSIQGTIYF.

The chain couples TRBV7-2 to TRBJ2-1; TRBD2 might be the D (6 bases). The CDR3 sequence is 12 residues long. Trimming removed 4 bases at V and 7 bases at J, with 8 bases between. Germline V gene lookup returns CDR1 SGHTA and CDR2 FQGNSA. The CDR3 sequence: CASSWRGNEQFF. The CDR3 DNA follows: TGTGCCAGCAGCTGGAGGGGAAATGAGCAGTTCTTC. Full variable domain (remainder filled in from reference TRBV7-2 and TRBJ2-1): GAGVSQSPSNKVTEKGKDVELRCDPISGHTALYWYRQSLGQGLEFLIYFQGNSAPDKSGLPSDRFSAERTGGSVSTLTIQRTQQEDSAVYLCASSWRGNEQFFGPGTRLTVL.

The rearrangement joins TRBV7-2 to TRBJ2-3; D may be TRBD2 (6 bases). CDR1 SGHTA and CDR2 FQGNSA come from the germline V gene. The ends were cut back, 5 bases at V and 8 bases at J, with 23 bases in the middle. The CDR3 covers 16 residues. The DNA of the CDR3 is TGTGCCAGCAGCCCGGCGGGACTGAAATCGTCCGGTACGCAGTATTTT. Protein sequence: CASSPAGLKSSGTQYF.

This clonotype showed up just once. The chain combines TRBV29-1 with TRBJ2-5; 7 positions agree with TRBD1. Germline V gene lookup returns CDR1 SQVTM and CDR2 ANQGSEA. CDR3 length: 14 amino acids. V lost 6 bases and J lost 2; bases outside the gene matches: 9. CDR3 sequence reads: CSVAGTDIQETQYF. In DNA, the CDR3 is TGCAGCGTCGCCGGGACAGACATTCAAGAGACCCAGTACTTC.

This chain connects TRBV6-5 to TRBJ2-1; TRBD1 aligns across 7 bases. The trim removed 6 bases at V and 4 bases at J, leaving 9 bases unmatched. CDR1 is MNHEY and CDR2 is SVGAGI in the germline V gene. This CDR3 has 15 residues. This CDR3 reads CASRAPGTAYNEQFF. CDR3 DNA: TGTGCCAGCAGGGCCCCCGGGACAGCGTACAATGAGCAGTTCTTC.

This sequence joins TRBV30 and TRBJ1-1; no firm D call. The CDR3 spans 13 residues. The V and J ends lost 3 bases and 12 bases respectively, with 20 bases between them. Germline V lookup: CDR1 GTSNPN, CDR2 SVGIG (reference sequence). CDR3 bases: TGTGCCTGGAGCCCCTCGCTTGGCCGTGGGACTTTCTTT. This encodes CAWSPSLGRGTFF.

DNA for the CDR3: TGCGCCAGCAGCTTCCCGGGACAAAAAAAAGAGACCCAGTACTTC. Translated, it gives CASSFPGQKKETQYF. V and J are TRBV5-1 and TRBJ2-5; tentative D call: TRBD1 (6 bases). Trimming removed 2 bases at V and 3 bases at J, with 14 bases between. Germline V gene data show CDR1 as SGHRS and CDR2 as YFSETQ. This CDR3 has 15 residues.

The rearrangement joins TRBV28 to TRBJ1-5, with D uncertain. CDR1 and CDR2 from the germline V gene are MDHEN and SYDVKM. The ends were cut back, 5 bases at V and 8 bases at J, with 10 bases in the middle. The CDR3 sequence is 12 residues long. The CDR3 sequence is CASSPLSKPQHF. CDR3 bases: TGTGCCAGCAGTCCTCTATCGAAGCCCCAGCATTTT. Based on the CDR3 plus reference TRBV28 and TRBJ1-5, the full variable domain is DVKVTQSSRYLVKRTGEKVFLECVQDMDHENMFWYRQDPGLGLRLIYFSYDVKMKEKGDIPEGYSVSREKKERFSLILESASTNQTSMYLCASSPLSKPQHFGDGTRLSIL.

This sequence joins TRBV30 and TRBJ2-7; TRBD2 might be the D (6 bases). V lost 2 bases, J lost 4 bases, and 15 bases lay in between. In germline, CDR1 is GTSNPN, CDR2 SVGIG (reference sequence). This CDR3 comprises 14 residues. CDR3 protein: CAWSHRDWSYEQYF. The CDR3 DNA follows: TGTGCCTGGAGTCATCGGGACTGGTCATACGAGCAGTACTTC. Based on the CDR3 plus reference TRBV30 and TRBJ2-7, the full variable domain is SQTIHQWPATLVQPVGSPLSLECTVEGTSNPNLYWYRQAAGRGLQLLFYSVGIGQISSEVPQNLSASRPQDRQFILSSKKLLLSDSGFYLCAWSHRDWSYEQYFGPGTRLTVT.